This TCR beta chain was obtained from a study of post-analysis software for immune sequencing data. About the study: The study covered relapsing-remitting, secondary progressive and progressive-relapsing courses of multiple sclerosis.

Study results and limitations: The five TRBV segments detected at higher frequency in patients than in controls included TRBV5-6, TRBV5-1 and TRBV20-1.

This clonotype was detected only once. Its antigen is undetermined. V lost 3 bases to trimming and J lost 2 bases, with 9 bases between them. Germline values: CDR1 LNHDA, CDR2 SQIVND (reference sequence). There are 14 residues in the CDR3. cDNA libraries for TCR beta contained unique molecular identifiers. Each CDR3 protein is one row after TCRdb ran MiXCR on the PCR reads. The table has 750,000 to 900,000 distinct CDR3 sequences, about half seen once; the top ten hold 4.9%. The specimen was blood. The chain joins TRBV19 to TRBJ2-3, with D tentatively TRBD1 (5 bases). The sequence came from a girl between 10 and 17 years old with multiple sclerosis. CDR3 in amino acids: CASSIEGATDTQYF. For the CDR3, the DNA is TGTGCCAGTAGTATTGAAGGGGCCACAGATACGCAGTATTTT.